This T cell receptor beta chain emerged from a study of T cell responses to AZD1222 COVID-19 vaccine. Points from the study as a whole: A rise in Spike-specific TCR breadth and depth followed two AZD1222 doses. The donor group comprised mostly white British people and more females; the analysis possibly underestimated clonal diversity. Across spike, vaccine-associated CD4 TCRs were found, dominant at 160-218 and 743-854.

Generated by immunoSEQ multiplex PCR, the TCRdb table keeps only in-frame clones and is missing some. The repertoire holds 140,000 to 150,000 clones, around 89% seen once, with approximately 16% in the top ten. Germline V gene data show CDR1 as MNHNY and CDR2 as SVGAGI (reference sequence). The CDR3 runs 15 residues. Deletions cut 2 bases from V and 4 bases from J, with 12 bases between. Worth noting for this clone: Its antigen is undetermined.

This TCR came from an adult in good health. Sequenced material: peripheral blood, taken on day 0 of AZD1222 vaccination. This sequence joins TRBV6-6 and TRBJ1-5; D unresolved. The CDR3 DNA is TGTGCCAGCAGTTACCGGCCCCGGGGAAATCAGCCCCAGCATTTT. It codes for CASSYRPRGNQPQHF.